The 4 T cell receptor beta chains below all came from one sample that was sequenced in a study of cytomegalovirus exposure and HLA in healthy donors. The repertoire was sequenced with immunoSEQ multiplex PCR; TCRdb's copy has only in-frame clones and lacks some. The sample lists roughly 60,000 clones, roughly nine tenths seen once, with around 2.2% in the top ten. The material sequenced was PBMCs. All receptors come from a woman aged 25-40 years in good health and CMV-seronegative.

This clone has only a few counts. The V call is TRBV11-1, the J call TRBJ1-2, with D maybe TRBD1 (6 bases). Germline-derived CDR1 and CDR2 are SGHAT and FQDESV (reference sequence). There are 13 residues in the CDR3. Trimming took 5 bases from V and 8 from J, leaving 15 bases between them. CDR3 nucleotide sequence: TGTGCCAGCAGCCCTCGGACAGCTGCAGGCTACACCTTC. This encodes CASSPRTAAGYTF.

The chain combines TRBV10-3 with TRBJ2-1, with a possible D match to TRBD2 (6 bases). Trimming cost V 4 bases and J 1 base, with 14 bases left between them. The length of the CDR3 is 16 residues. Germline CDR1 reads ENHRY; CDR2 reads SYGVKD. Written as DNA, the CDR3 is TGTGCCATCAGTGCGGGTCGGGAGAAGTCCTACAATGAGCAGTTCTTC. Amino acids: CAISAGREKSYNEQFF.

The rearrangement links TRBV28 to TRBJ2-7, with 12 bases aligning to TRBD2. This CDR3 has 16 amino acids. From germline, CDR1 is MDHEN and CDR2 SYDVKM. After removal of 3 bases from V and 7 bases from J, the junction contained 10 bases not matched to a gene. CDR3 coding DNA: TGTGCCAGCAGTTTGCGTAGACTAGCGGGAGTCGGGGAGCAGTACTTC. As protein: CASSLRRLAGVGEQYF.

For this clone: The junction departs from the called germline gene at one end, perhaps through a read error. V and J are TRBV10-1 and TRBJ2-7; D gene uncertain. The V gene's germline CDR1 is WNHNN and CDR2 SYGVQD (reference sequence). The length of the CDR3 is 10 residues. This chain's CDR3 is CDQQILNRDF. In DNA form, the CDR3 reads TGCGACCAGCAAATCCTGAATCGGGACTTC.